This section outlines one T cell receptor beta chain sequence together with its context. Antigen unknown. The sample originates from a study of T cells after yellow fever vaccination. Study-level findings and limits: There was a possibility that FACS-sorted repertoires contained abundant clonotypes contaminating from the bulk population. In post-booster samples, most primary-vaccination clones reappeared (about 97% CD4, roughly 89% CD8).

V was shortened by 1 base and J by 6 bases, with 12 bases between the two germline ends. The V gene's germline CDR1 is KGHDR and CDR2 SFDVKD. The CDR3 length is 14 residues. Making TCR cDNA involved 5'RACE template switching, which added UMIs and a universal primer site. TCRdb re-derived calls from the 5' RACE reads in MiXCR, one entry per CDR3 protein. The sample carries about 340,000 distinct CDR3 sequences, roughly 8.7% recorded once. Sequenced material: PBMCs, taken on the day of the first yellow fever vaccination. The receptor was isolated from a man aged 18 to 30 who received the YFV17D yellow fever vaccine. The genes are TRBV24-1 and TRBJ2-7; D not resolved. CDR3 amino acids: CATSDLAGSCEQYV. CDR3 DNA sequence: TGTGCCACCAGTGATTTAGCAGGTTCGTGCGAGCAGTACGTC.